What follows are 15 T cell receptor beta chains derived from one specimen sequenced in a study of T cell responses to AZD1222 COVID-19 vaccine. The table came from immunoSEQ multiplex PCR; TCRdb's copy has only in-frame clones and leaves some out. The sample has around 74,000 clones, about 92% seen once. Sample: peripheral blood, taken on day 0 of MenACWY control vaccination. These receptors originate from an adult in good health.

This clone appeared a few times. J is TRBJ1-3 and V is TRBV24-1; no definite D call. This CDR3 comprises 13 residues. Germline V CDR1 and CDR2: KGHDR, SFDVKD. V lost 6 bases, J lost 0 bases, and 5 bases lay in between. The DNA of the CDR3 is TGTGCCACCAGTTCGGCCTCTGGAAACACCATATATTTT. It is translated as CATSSASGNTIYF.

This chain links TRBV20-1 with TRBJ2-1; D unclear. V was clipped by 4 bases and J by 3 bases, with 4 bases between them. Germline V lookup: CDR1 DFQATT, CDR2 SNEGSKA (reference sequence). The length of the CDR3 is 11 residues. The CDR3 reads CSAIIYNEQFF. CDR3 DNA: TGCAGTGCTATCATCTACAATGAGCAGTTCTTC.

The CDR3 DNA reads TGTGCCAGCTCACCGGCCGGGACTAGAGCAGATACGCAGTATTTT. Translating gives CASSPAGTRADTQYF. The chain couples TRBV18 to TRBJ2-3, with 8 bases identical to TRBD2. Trimming cost V 3 bases and J 4 bases; bases outside gene matches: 6. This CDR3 comprises 15 residues. Germline CDR1 and CDR2: KGHSH and LQKENI.

The rearrangement joins TRBV3-1 (or the pseudogene TRBV3-2) to TRBJ2-1; 11 nucleotides match TRBD2. CDR1 is LGHDT and CDR2 is YNNKEL in the germline V gene (reference sequence). This CDR3 contains 13 residues. With 10 bases clipped from V and 9 bases from J, the junction kept 8 bases outside the gene matches. The CDR3 is CATTGLAVSEQFF. CDR3 DNA sequence: TGTGCCACCACGGGACTAGCGGTTTCTGAGCAGTTCTTC.

V is TRBV14 and J is TRBJ1-1; 7 bases are a match to TRBD1. V was pared by 4 bases and J by 2 bases, with 7 bases of the junction left unmatched. CDR3 length: 15 amino acids. Germline V gene lookup returns CDR1 SGHDN and CDR2 FVKESK. The CDR3 here is CASSPWTGVNTEAFF. The CDR3 DNA reads as TGTGCCAGCAGCCCTTGGACAGGAGTCAACACTGAAGCTTTCTTT.

V and J are TRBV9 and TRBJ2-5, with 12 bases that match TRBD2. V was pared by 0 bases and J by 5 bases, with 8 bases of the junction left unmatched. This CDR3 region has 17 residues. Germline V gene lookup returns CDR1 SGDLS and CDR2 YYNGEE. The CDR3 nucleotides read TGTGCCAGCAGCGTAGACCCTAGCGGGGGGGCCATGGAGACCCAGTACTTC. Amino acids: CASSVDPSGGAMETQYF.

The chain couples TRBV15 to TRBJ2-7; 7 nucleotides line up with TRBD1. The junction had 3 bases not matched to a gene; V was cut back by 4 bases and J by 3 bases. The CDR3 totals 13 residues. Germline CDR1 LNHNV, CDR2 YYDKDF (reference sequence). This chain's CDR3 is CATSTWDSYEQYF. CDR3 DNA sequence: TGTGCCACCAGCACTTGGGACAGCTACGAGCAGTACTTC.

The CDR3 spells CASSSLAGNYNEQFF. The DNA of the CDR3 is TGTGCCAGCAGCTCTCTAGCGGGGAATTACAATGAGCAGTTCTTC. The gene calls are TRBV5-6 and TRBJ2-1; 9 nucleotides agree with TRBD2. Looked up from germline, CDR1 is SGHDT and CDR2 is YYEEEE. CDR3 size: 15 residues. The V segment lost 3 bases and the J segment 4 bases; nucleotides outside the gene matches: 5.

The CDR3 protein is CASSSGGRQPQHF. The CDR3 bases are TGTGCCAGCAGTTCTGGCGGGCGGCAGCCCCAGCATTTT. The chain has TRBV28 and TRBJ1-5; the D is unclear. V lost 4 bases to trimming and J lost 7 bases, with 11 bases between them. CDR1 is MDHEN and CDR2 is SYDVKM in the germline V gene. The CDR3 is made up of 13 amino acids. Variable domain in full (rest from reference TRBV28 and TRBJ1-5): DVKVTQSSRYLVKRTGEKVFLECVQDMDHENMFWYRQDPGLGLRLIYFSYDVKMKEKGDIPEGYSVSREKKERFSLILESASTNQTSMYLCASSSGGRQPQHFGDGTRLSIL.

This CDR3 is CASSQGGLAGGGGFDEQFF. CDR3 in DNA: TGCGCCAGCAGCCAAGGGGGACTAGCGGGAGGTGGGGGTTTCGATGAGCAGTTCTTC. The chain employs TRBV4-3 and TRBJ2-1; 15 bases agree with TRBD2. Germline V CDR1 and CDR2: LGHNA, YSLEER. With V trimmed by 1 base and J by 8 bases, 12 bases remained unmatched. This CDR3 is 19 amino acids long.

The chain joins TRBV6-2 or TRBV6-3 to TRBJ1-5, with TRBD1 identical over 8 bases. Germline V lookup: CDR1 MNHEY, CDR2 SVGEGT. V lost 6 bases and J lost 2; bases outside the gene matches: 6. The CDR3 totals 15 residues. CDR3 bases: TGTGCCAGCAGCATTGACAGGGGACGCAATCAGCCCCAGCATTTT. This gives the protein CASSIDRGRNQPQHF.

The chain carries TRBV7-3 and TRBJ1-2; D is undetermined. Trimming stripped 5 bases from V and 8 bases from J, with 18 bases between. Germline V gene sequence: CDR1 SGHTA, CDR2 FQGTGA. The CDR3 is 14 residues long. The CDR3 spells CASSPQPSQSGYTF. The CDR3 nucleotides read TGTGCCAGCAGCCCCCAGCCATCCCAGAGCGGCTACACCTTC.

J is TRBJ2-3 and V is TRBV18; possible D gene TRBD2, 5 bases. Germline CDR1 and CDR2: KGHSH and LQKENI. The CDR3 contains 16 residues. Trimming removed 3 bases at V and 1 base at J, with 14 bases between. CDR3 amino acids: CASSPLQSGGTDTQYF. The CDR3 coding sequence is TGTGCCAGCTCACCGTTACAATCCGGGGGCACAGATACGCAGTATTTT. The complete variable domain, with remaining parts taken from reference TRBV18 and TRBJ2-3, reads NAGVMQNPRHLVRRRGQEARLRCSPMKGHSHVYWYRQLPEEGLKFMVYLQKENIIDESGMPKERFSAEFPKEGPSILRIQQVVRGDSAAYFCASSPLQSGGTDTQYFGPGTRLTVL.

The chain couples TRBV21-1 to TRBJ2-1. TRBV21-1 corresponds to a pseudogene. The CDR3 runs to 18 residues. The CDR3 sequence: CASSKARKGTPGIYEQFF. The CDR3 DNA follows: TGTGCCAGCAGCAAAGCGCGGAAAGGGACGCCGGGAATTTATGAGCAGTTCTTC.

The rearrangement links TRBV6-6 to TRBJ2-3, with a possible D match to TRBD2 (5 bases). V lost 10 bases to trimming and J lost 2 bases, with 16 bases between them. Germline V gene lookup returns CDR1 MNHNY and CDR2 SVGAGI (reference sequence). CDR3 length equals 14 residues. The CDR3 protein is CATNPSRYTDTQYF. CDR3 nucleotides: TGTGCCACCAACCCTAGCAGATACACAGATACGCAGTATTTT.